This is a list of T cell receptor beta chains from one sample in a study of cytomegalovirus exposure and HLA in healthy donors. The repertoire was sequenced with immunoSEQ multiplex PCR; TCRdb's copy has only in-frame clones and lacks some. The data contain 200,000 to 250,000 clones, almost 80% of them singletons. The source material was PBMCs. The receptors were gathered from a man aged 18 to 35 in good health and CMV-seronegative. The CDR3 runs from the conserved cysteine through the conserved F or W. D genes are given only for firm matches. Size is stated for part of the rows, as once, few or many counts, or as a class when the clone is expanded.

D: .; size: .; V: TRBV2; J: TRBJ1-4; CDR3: CASSDRRTTNEKLFF; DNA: TGTGCCAGCAGTGATCGCAGAACAACTAATGAAAAACTGTTTTTT
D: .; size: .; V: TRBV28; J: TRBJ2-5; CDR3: CASRSHPEIGGTQYF; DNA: TGTGCCAGCAGATCCCACCCCGAGATCGGTGGGACCCAGTACTTC
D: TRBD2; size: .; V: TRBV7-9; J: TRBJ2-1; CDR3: CASSLSGIGASNEQFF; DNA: TGTGCCAGCAGTCTTAGCGGGATCGGGGCTTCCAATGAGCAGTTCTTC
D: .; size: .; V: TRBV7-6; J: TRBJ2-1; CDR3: CASSLNSGSSYNEQFF; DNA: TGTGCCAGCAGCTTAAATTCGGGAAGCTCCTACAATGAGCAGTTCTTC
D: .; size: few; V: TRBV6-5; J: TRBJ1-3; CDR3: CASSYRSTSSGNTIYF; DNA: TGTGCCAGCAGTTACCGATCCACCAGCTCTGGAAACACCATATATTTT
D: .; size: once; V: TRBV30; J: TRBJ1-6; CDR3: CAWTQTRTAVNSPLHF; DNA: TGTGCCTGGACCCAGACCCGGACAGCAGTTAATTCACCCCTCCACTTT
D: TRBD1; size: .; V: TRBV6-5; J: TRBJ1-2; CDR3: CASSYSGGDSYGYTF; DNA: TGTGCCAGCAGTTACAGTGGCGGGGACAGCTATGGCTACACCTTC
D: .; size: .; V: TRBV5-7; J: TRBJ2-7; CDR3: CASSPWSSYEQYF; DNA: TGTGCCAGCAGCCCCTGGAGCTCCTACGAGCAGTACTTC
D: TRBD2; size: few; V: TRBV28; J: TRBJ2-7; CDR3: CASISSGTSGTYEQYF; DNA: TGTGCCAGCATCTCATCCGGGACTAGCGGGACCTACGAGCAGTACTTC
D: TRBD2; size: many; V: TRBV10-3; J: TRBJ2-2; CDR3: CAISEGLAGDPPGELFF; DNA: TGTGCCATCAGTGAGGGACTAGCGGGAGATCCCCCCGGGGAGCTGTTTTTT
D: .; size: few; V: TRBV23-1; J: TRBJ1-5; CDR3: CASSQSRRISNQPQHF; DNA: TGCGCCAGCAGTCAATCCCGGCGGATAAGCAATCAGCCCCAGCATTTT
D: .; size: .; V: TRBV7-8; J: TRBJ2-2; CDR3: CASSSFYASNTGELFF; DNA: TGTGCCAGCAGCTCCTTTTACGCGTCGAACACCGGGGAGCTGTTTTTT
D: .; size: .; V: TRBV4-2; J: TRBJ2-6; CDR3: CASSQDLAAGANVLTF; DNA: TGTGCCAGCAGCCAAGATCTGGCCGCTGGGGCCAACGTCCTGACTTTC
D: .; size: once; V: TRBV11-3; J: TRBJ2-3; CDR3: CASSLADTQYF; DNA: TGTGCCAGCAGCTTAGCGGATACGCAGTATTTT
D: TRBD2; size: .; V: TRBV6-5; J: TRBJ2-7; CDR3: CASSYSASGSYEQYF; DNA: TGTGCCAGCAGTTACTCGGCTAGCGGGTCCTACGAGCAGTACTTC
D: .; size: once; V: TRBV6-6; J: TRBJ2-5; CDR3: CASSRGRETQYF; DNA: TGTGCCAGCAGTCGAGGTCGAGAGACCCAGTACTTC
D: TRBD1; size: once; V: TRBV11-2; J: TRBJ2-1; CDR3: CASSFRDSSYNEQFF; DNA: TGTGCCAGCAGCTTCCGGGACAGCTCCTACAATGAGCAGTTCTTC
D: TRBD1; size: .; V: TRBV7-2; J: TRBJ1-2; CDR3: CAIRRTGANGYTF; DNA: TGTGCCATTCGGAGGACAGGGGCGAATGGCTACACCTTC
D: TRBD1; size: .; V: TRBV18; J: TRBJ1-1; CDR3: CASSPPGQGAWTEAFF; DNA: TGTGCCAGCTCACCACCGGGACAGGGGGCTTGGACTGAAGCTTTCTTT
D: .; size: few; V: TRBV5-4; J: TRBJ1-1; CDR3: CASSLEGGQWNTEAFF; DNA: TGTGCCAGCAGCTTGGAGGGGGGGCAGTGGAACACTGAAGCTTTCTTT
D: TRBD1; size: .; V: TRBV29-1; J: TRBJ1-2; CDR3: CSAYAPGTGMSLGYTF; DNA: TGCAGCGCCTATGCCCCCGGGACAGGGATGTCTCTGGGCTACACCTTC
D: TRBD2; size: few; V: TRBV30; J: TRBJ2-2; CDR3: CAWSLGLAGNTGELFF; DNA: TGTGCCTGGAGCTTGGGACTAGCGGGAAACACCGGGGAGCTGTTTTTT
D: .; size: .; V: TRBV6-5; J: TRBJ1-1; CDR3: CASTRTQQGTEAFF; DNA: TGTGCCAGCACCCGTACCCAACAGGGCACTGAAGCTTTCTTT
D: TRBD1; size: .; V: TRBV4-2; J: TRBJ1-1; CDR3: CASSPGTGGLGFF; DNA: TGTGCCAGCAGCCCCGGGACAGGGGGTCTGGGTTTCTTT
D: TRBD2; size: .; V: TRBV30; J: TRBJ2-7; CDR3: CAWSVQRGAAYEQYF; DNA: TGTGCCTGGAGTGTACAGCGGGGGGCTGCCTACGAGCAGTACTTC
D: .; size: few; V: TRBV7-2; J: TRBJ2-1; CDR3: CASSLNGGFSSYNEQFF; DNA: TGTGCCAGCAGCTTGAACGGGGGTTTTAGCTCCTACAATGAGCAGTTCTTC
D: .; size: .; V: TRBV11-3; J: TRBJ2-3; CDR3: CASSLEVGGSDTQYF; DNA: TGTGCCAGCAGCTTAGAAGTGGGAGGTTCGGATACGCAGTATTTT